This section outlines one T cell receptor beta chain sequence together with its context. At one end, the junction sequence differs from germline, possibly due to a read error. It was with a sample-barcoded 5' primer and a J-beta primer mix that a second PCR of about 7 to 12 cycles was run. Every single cDNA molecule received a tag from a template-switch adaptor with 12 random nucleotides. TCRdb analysed the 5' RACE reads with MiXCR anew, one entry per CDR3 protein. The profile covers 550,000 to 600,000 distinct CDR3 sequences, with roughly a quarter appearing a single time and around 20% taken by the ten largest. The length of the CDR3 is 15 residues. The germline gives CDR1 SGHDN, CDR2 FVKESK. The data stem from a study of blood T cells in healthy people across ages. Caucasian individuals from Russia who were healthy and aged 6 to 90 acted as donors.

The chain links TRBV14 to TRBJ2-7; 9 bases align to TRBD1. The sample comprised blood. The clonotype comes from a woman aged 65 to 85 in good health. The CDR3: CASSPLQGALYERYF. The DNA for the CDR3 is TGTGCCAGCAGCCCCTTACAGGGGGCGTTGTACGAGCGGTACTTC.